This is a list of T cell receptor beta chains from one sample in a study of T and B cells in COVID-19 patients. TCRdb fed the multiplex PCR reads into MiXCR, producing one record per CDR3 protein. The sample shows several thousand distinct CDR3 sequences, 21% of them seen only once. The sequencing sample was made of blood. All receptors derive from a human donor with active COVID-19. Each CDR3 is given with its conserved first and last residue. The D gene is left open where the match is weak. The size of a clone is reported for some rows only, either as once, few or many, or as a class for expanded clones.

>TRBV19|14|TRBD1|medium-sized|TRBJ2-1
TGTGCCAGTAGTCGACAGGGCCCTTTCAATGAGCAGTTCTTC
CASSRQGPFNEQFF
>TRBV19|19|.|medium-sized|TRBJ1-3
TGTGCCAGTAGTATCATTGGGACGGGAGCGGGAATCTCTGGAAACACCATATATTTT
CASSIIGTGAGISGNTIYF
>TRBV30|13|.|medium-sized|TRBJ1-2
TGTGCCTGGAGTGACAGGGCCACCAGGGGCGTCACCTTC
CAWSDRATRGVTF
>TRBV20-1|15|.|.|TRBJ1-2
TGCAGTGCTAGAGATTCGGCAGGCGCTAACTATGGCTACACCTTC
CSARDSAGANYGYTF
>TRBV13|13|.|medium-sized|TRBJ2-2
TGTGCCAGCAGCCCAACAGCGCCCGGGGAGCTGTTTTTT
CASSPTAPGELFF
>TRBV18|14|TRBD1|medium-sized|TRBJ2-7
TGTGCCAGCTCACAGGGACAGGGACTCTACGAGCAGTACTTC
CASSQGQGLYEQYF
>TRBV5-5|15|.|medium-sized|TRBJ2-7
TGTGCCAGCAGCTCCCCGTGGAGGGGAAACTACGAGCAGTACTTC
CASSSPWRGNYEQYF
>TRBV7-2|21|TRBD2|few|TRBJ2-1
TGTGCCAGCAGCTTAGTGTGGGAGGGGTCCGCTTTCCCGAGCTCCTACAATGAGCAGTTCTTC
CASSLVWEGSAFPSSYNEQFF
>TRBV5-4|13|TRBD1|.|TRBJ1-2
TGTGCCAGCAGCTTGCAGGGGGCAAATGGCTACACCTTC
CASSLQGANGYTF
>TRBV5-3|14|.|medium-sized|TRBJ2-7
TGTGCCAGAAGGGGGGGAAGGGGGGGAAGGCCTAAGTACTTC
CARRGGRGGRPKYF
>TRBV12-3/TRBV12-4|12|.|medium-sized|TRBJ1-2
TGTGCCAGCAGCATTTCCTCATATGGCTACACCTTC
CASSISSYGYTF
>TRBV6-5|12|TRBD1|large|TRBJ2-1
TGTGCCAGTCGAGGGACAGCCAATGAGCAGTTCTTC
CASRGTANEQFF
>TRBV19|12|TRBD1|medium-sized|TRBJ2-4
TGTGCCAGTGGGGACAGGATGGCGATTCAGTACTTC
CASGDRMAIQYF
>TRBV20-1|9|.|.|TRBJ2-7
TGCAGTGCTATTAGACAGCCGGCGTTC
CSAIRQPAF
>TRBV6-2/TRBV6-3|15|TRBD1|medium-sized|TRBJ2-7
TGTGCCAGCAGTTACGGGCCGGACAGGGGTTACGAGCAGTACTTC
CASSYGPDRGYEQYF